This T cell receptor beta chain was recorded in a study of blood T cell repertoires in COVID-19. Study overall: Whether acute or convalescent, the COVID-19 samples came from the United States, Italy and Spain. The analysed material was cDNA or gDNA that came from T cells, B-cell-depleted T cells, or PBMCs.

The CDR3 totals 15 residues. Trimming took off 1 base at V and 1 base at J, with 10 bases between the two ends. CDR1 and CDR2 (germline): LGHNA, YSLEER. Authors' processing steps: Reference gene primer amplification gave estimated nucleated cell counts. TCRdb's table, derived via immunoSEQ multiplex PCR, lists solely in-frame clones and lacks some. V, J and clone size derive from that table, while D and trimming were established from the DNA sequence. The data contain about 180,000 clones, roughly 78% of them singletons. The V call is TRBV4-3, the J call TRBJ1-1; no clear D. Material for sequencing was peripheral blood. The origin of this receptor is a man in his 70s with active or convalescent COVID-19. In DNA form, the CDR3 reads TGCGCCAGCAGCCAAGGCCCCCTAGGGAACACTGAAGCTTTCTTT. Protein product: CASSQGPLGNTEAFF.